These 12 T cell receptor beta chains were all obtained from the same sample, sequenced in a study of blood T cell repertoires in COVID-19. Clones were read by immunoSEQ multiplex PCR, and TCRdb kept only the in-frame ones, dropping some. The sample gives a few hundred thousand clones, around 85% of which show up once; under 4% is in the top ten. Source material: peripheral blood. All receptors come from a woman under 30 with acute or convalescent COVID-19.

This chain uses TRBV19 with TRBJ2-3, with TRBD1 matching over 9 bases. The trim removed 3 bases at V and 4 bases at J, leaving 5 bases unmatched. The CDR3 spans 15 residues. Germline V gene sequence: CDR1 LNHDA, CDR2 SQIVND (reference sequence). CDR3 protein: CASSMDRGSPDTQYF. The CDR3 DNA sequence: TGTGCCAGTAGTATGGACAGGGGATCTCCAGATACGCAGTATTTT.

In its sample, this clone was seen a few times. The chain is built from TRBV6-1 and TRBJ1-6; D is unresolved. Trimming removed 0 bases at V and 4 bases at J, with 13 bases between. Germline V CDR1 and CDR2: MNHNS, SASEGT. The CDR3 runs 17 residues. This CDR3 reads CASSEAGREGYNSPLHF. CDR3 DNA: TGTGCCAGCAGTGAAGCGGGAAGGGAGGGATATAATTCACCCCTCCACTTT.

The V and J genes are TRBV24-1 and TRBJ2-3, with 11 bases identical to TRBD1. There are 16 residues in the CDR3. Germline lookup yields CDR1 KGHDR and CDR2 SFDVKD. J gave up 3 bases and V 5 bases, and 6 bases lay outside the gene matches. CDR3 in DNA: TGTGCCACCAGTGGAGGACAGGGGGCCGATACAGATACGCAGTATTTT. Encoded protein: CATSGGQGADTDTQYF.

The V gene is TRBV21-1, the J gene TRBJ1-2; the table's D call TRBD1 went unverified against the DNA. TRBV21-1 is a known pseudogene. This CDR3 spans 13 amino acids. In DNA form, the CDR3 reads TGTGCCAGCAGAAGCGGACAGGGGGATGGCTACACCTTC. Residues: CASRSGQGDGYTF.

Only one count was recorded for this clone. The chain carries TRBV5-6 and TRBJ2-7; a weak D match, TRBD2 (6 bases). The V end lost 2 bases, the J end lost 3 bases, and 15 bases lay between the germline ends. The CDR3 has 15 residues. CDR1 and CDR2 from the germline V gene are SGHDT and YYEEEE. CDR3 sequence (DNA): TGTGCCAGCAGCTTCGACAGTGGAGGGGACTACGAGCAGTACTTC. It codes for CASSFDSGGDYEQYF.

The genes are TRBV25-1 and TRBJ1-1, with D tentatively TRBD1 (6 bases). The germline gives CDR1 MGHDK, CDR2 SYGVNS. The CDR3 runs 14 residues. Trimming cost V 4 bases and J 1 base, with 10 bases left between them. The DNA of the CDR3 is TGTGCCAGCAGTGTGACAGGAAGGAACACTGAAGCTTTCTTT. Its protein product is CASSVTGRNTEAFF. The complete variable domain, with remaining parts taken from reference TRBV25-1 and TRBJ1-1, reads EADIYQTPRYLVIGTGKKITLECSQTMGHDKMYWYQQDPGMELHLIHYSYGVNSTEKGDLSSESTVSRIRTEHFPLTLESARPSHTSQYLCASSVTGRNTEAFFGQGTRLTVV.

In this sample, this clone turned up once. This chain links TRBV18 with TRBJ2-2; D is unclear. Germline V lookup: CDR1 KGHSH, CDR2 LQKENI. CDR3 length: 12 residues. V was shortened by 8 bases and J by 4 bases, with 8 bases between the two germline ends. Here the CDR3 reads CASVRPTGELFF. As DNA, the CDR3 is TGTGCCAGCGTGCGCCCCACCGGGGAGCTGTTTTTT.

The J gene is TRBJ1-4, the V gene TRBV9; D is perhaps TRBD1 (5 bases). Germline CDR1 reads SGDLS; CDR2 reads YYNGEE. V shed 3 bases and J shed 7 bases, with 16 bases lying between them. This CDR3 has 15 amino acids. CDR3 residues: CASSDLRGMTEKLFF. The DNA for the CDR3 is TGTGCCAGCAGCGATCTAAGGGGAATGACTGAAAAACTGTTTTTT.

The chain carries TRBV7-8 and TRBJ2-2, with TRBD2 matching over 9 bases. This CDR3 comprises 16 residues. V lost 2 bases to trimming and J lost 6 bases; unmatched junction nucleotides: 7. CDR1 SGHVS and CDR2 FQNEAQ come from the germline V gene. The CDR3 DNA reads as TGTGCCAGCAGCTTATTTAGCGGGAGTATAGCCGGGGAGCTGTTTTTT. Protein sequence: CASSLFSGSIAGELFF.

The chain recombines TRBV12-3 or TRBV12-4 with TRBJ1-1; D perhaps matches TRBD1 (6 bases). This CDR3 spans 12 amino acids. V lost 5 bases and J 7 bases, leaving 11 bases between the germline ends. The CDR3 coding sequence is TGTGCCAGCAGTCCTACAGGGAATGAAGCTTTCTTT. This codes for CASSPTGNEAFF.

V and J are TRBV5-1 and TRBJ2-3, with TRBD2 matching over 11 bases. The germline V gene encodes CDR1 SGHRS and CDR2 YFSETQ. Trimming at V came to 7 bases and at J to 0 bases, leaving 13 bases not matched to a gene. The CDR3 contains 18 residues. The CDR3, as DNA: TGCGCCAGCCAGTGGACTAGCGGGCCCCCTCCTAGCACAGATACGCAGTATTTT. Translating gives CASQWTSGPPPSTDTQYF.

The J gene is TRBJ1-2, the V gene TRBV19, with D possibly being TRBD1 (5 bases). The CDR3 has 12 residues. V lost 9 bases to trimming and J lost 3 bases, with 11 bases between them. Germline CDR1 and CDR2: LNHDA and SQIVND (reference sequence). CDR3 DNA sequence: TGTGCCAGCAGGGAGGTTGACTATGGCTACACCTTC. This gives the protein CASREVDYGYTF.